A single TCR beta chain is shown here with its context. Its specificity is unknown. These data originate in a study of graft-versus-host responses after intestinal transplantation. About the study: Each recipient received a multivisceral, liver-intestinal, or isolated intestinal graft. Among the recipients, all got anti-thymocyte globulin induction and then tacrolimus and steroids for roughly three years.

CDR1 MNHEY and CDR2 SVGAGI come from the germline V gene. There are 16 residues in the CDR3. V lost 2 bases, J lost 1 base, and 14 bases lay in between. Using immunoSEQ multiplex PCR, the repertoire was profiled, and TCRdb retains in-frame clones only, with some absent. This repertoire shows about 100,000 clones, about 88% found once; its top ten account for more than 0.75%. Whole-study results and caveats: Some patients had graft-donor T cell macrochimerism, and their allografts showed high graft-versus-host to host-versus-graft clonal ratios.

This specimen was unstimulated CD4+ T cells sorted from spleen or lymph node cells, taken before transplant. This chain uses TRBV6-5 with TRBJ1-1; perhaps TRBD1 as D (5 bases). This clonotype was sampled from a human donor who was the organ donor for an intestinal transplant. The CDR3 protein is CASSYGATTGNTEAFF. The CDR3 DNA follows: TGTGCCAGCAGTTACGGGGCCACCACAGGGAACACTGAAGCTTTCTTT.